These 21 T cell receptor beta chains were all obtained from the same sample, sequenced in a study of blood T cell repertoires in COVID-19. Data came from immunoSEQ multiplex PCR; TCRdb stores just in-frame clones and leaves some out. The sample records roughly 15,000 clones, roughly nine tenths being singletons. Input material: peripheral blood. These receptors originate from a man aged 45-60 years with active COVID-19.

The chain joins TRBV28 to TRBJ2-1; D possibly corresponds to TRBD2 (7 bases). This CDR3 spans 14 amino acids. Germline CDR1 MDHEN, CDR2 SYDVKM. Trimming removed 8 bases from V and 6 bases from J, with 17 bases in between. For the CDR3, the DNA is TGTGCCAGCCAAGAGGGGGGGGATGGCAATGAGCAGTTCTTC. It codes for CASQEGGDGNEQFF.

This chain joins TRBV7-9 and TRBJ2-3, with D tentatively TRBD2 (7 bases). CDR1 is SEHNR and CDR2 is FQNEAQ in the germline V gene (reference sequence). V lost 3 bases, J lost 4 bases, and 11 bases lay in between. The CDR3 has 14 residues. CDR3: CASSFGRGADTQYF. The CDR3 DNA sequence: TGTGCCAGCAGCTTTGGGAGGGGGGCAGATACGCAGTATTTT.

The J gene is TRBJ2-2, the V gene TRBV5-6; weak D call: TRBD2 (5 bases). Germline V gene data show CDR1 as SGHDT and CDR2 as YYEEEE. This CDR3 is built from 14 residues. With 0 bases removed from V and 7 bases from J, the gap between germline ends came to 10 bases. CDR3 residues: CASSLGLAFGELFF. DNA for the CDR3: TGTGCCAGCAGCTTGGGGCTAGCTTTCGGGGAGCTGTTTTTT.

The rearrangement uses TRBV12-3 or TRBV12-4 and TRBJ1-2; D unclear. Trimming cost V 3 bases and J 6 bases, with 8 bases left between them. The CDR3 extends over 12 amino acids. Here the CDR3 reads CASSFRSNGYTF. The CDR3 DNA is TGTGCCAGCAGTTTCCGGTCTAATGGCTACACCTTC.

This chain connects TRBV18 to TRBJ2-2; 9 nucleotides align to TRBD1. CDR3 length equals 15 residues. The V segment lost 6 bases and the J segment 5 bases; nucleotides outside the gene matches: 7. CDR1 is KGHSH, CDR2 LQKENI, per germline. The chain's CDR3 is CASSPGQGGTGELFF. In nucleotides, the CDR3 is TGTGCCAGCTCGCCGGGACAGGGAGGAACCGGGGAGCTGTTTTTT.

The chain is built from TRBV6-4 and TRBJ2-2; D gene uncertain. Deletions cut 5 bases from V and 3 bases from J, with 7 bases between. Germline loops: CDR1 MRHNA, CDR2 SNTAGT. This CDR3 comprises 13 residues. CDR3 DNA sequence: TGTGCCAGCAGTCCCGTCCACACCGGGGAGCTGTTTTTT. This sequence encodes CASSPVHTGELFF.

The V and J genes are TRBV3-1 (or the pseudogene TRBV3-2) and TRBJ1-5; no firm D call. This CDR3 is 14 amino acids long. V lost 1 base and J 2 bases, leaving 6 bases between the germline ends. Germline assignment: CDR1 LGHDT and CDR2 YNNKEL (reference sequence). DNA of the CDR3: TGTGCCAGCAGCCAAGGAAGCCGCAATCAGCCCCAGCATTTT. It specifies CASSQGSRNQPQHF.

The V and J genes are TRBV4-3 and TRBJ1-5, with D unresolved. The CDR3 totals 13 residues. V was clipped by 0 bases and J by 7 bases, with 7 bases between them. CDR1 and CDR2 from the germline V gene are LGHNA and YSLEER. The CDR3 region has the DNA TGCGCCAGCAGCCAAGATTATGGCCAGCCCCAGCATTTT. Its protein product is CASSQDYGQPQHF.

V usage is TRBV4-1 and J usage is TRBJ2-3; TRBD1 agrees at 8 bases. The CDR3 has 15 amino acids. With V trimmed by 2 bases and J by 3 bases, 4 bases remained unmatched. The germline CDR1 and CDR2 sequences are MGHRA and YSYEKL. CDR3 DNA sequence: TGCGCCAGCAGCCAAAGAACAGGGGGAACAGATACGCAGTATTTT. Residues: CASSQRTGGTDTQYF.

This chain joins TRBV5-4 and TRBJ1-1, with 8 nucleotides matching TRBD1. CDR3 length: 15 residues. Germline loops: CDR1 SGHNT, CDR2 YYREEE (reference sequence). J was trimmed by 4 bases and V by 4 bases; bases with no gene match: 9. The CDR3 sequence: CASSPDRVRSTEAFF. The CDR3, as DNA: TGTGCCAGCAGCCCGGACAGGGTCCGGTCCACTGAAGCTTTCTTT.

V is TRBV7-2 and J is TRBJ1-5, with a possible D match to TRBD1 (5 bases). The V gene lost 5 bases and the J gene lost 7 bases, with 18 bases spanning the gap. In germline, CDR1 is SGHTA, CDR2 FQGNSA. The CDR3 sequence is 15 residues long. The CDR3 region is CASSLQGDFVQPQHF. The CDR3 DNA sequence: TGTGCCAGCAGCCTGCAGGGCGATTTCGTGCAGCCCCAGCATTTT.

V gene TRBV7-8 combines with J gene TRBJ2-1, with 7 bases lining up with TRBD2. The CDR3 sequence is 15 residues long. The germline V gene has CDR1 SGHVS and CDR2 FQNEAQ. Unmatched junction bases numbered 4, after V lost 1 base and J lost 4 bases. The CDR3 loop is CASSLDSGPYNEQFF. The CDR3 DNA reads as TGTGCCAGCAGCTTAGATAGCGGGCCTTACAATGAGCAGTTCTTC.

This clone was seen a single time. V usage is TRBV7-6 and J usage is TRBJ2-3, with TRBD2 matching over 14 bases. The germline V gene encodes CDR1 SGHVS and CDR2 FNYEAQ. The CDR3 runs to 18 residues. J gave up 0 bases and V 5 bases, and 7 bases lay outside the gene matches. The CDR3 loop is CASSQGGLAGASTDTQYF. The CDR3 DNA follows: TGTGCCAGCAGCCAAGGGGGACTAGCGGGGGCTAGCACAGATACGCAGTATTTT. Full variable domain (rest looked up from reference TRBV7-6 and TRBJ2-3): GAGVSQSPRYKVTKRGQDVALRCDPISGHVSLYWYRQALGQGPEFLTYFNYEAQQDKSGLPNDRFSAERPEGSISTLTIQRTEQRDSAMYRCASSQGGLAGASTDTQYFGPGTRLTVL.

The chain links TRBV19 to TRBJ2-4; the match to TRBD1 covers 8 bases. The germline V gene encodes CDR1 LNHDA and CDR2 SQIVND (reference sequence). Trimming removed 4 bases from V and 1 base from J; junction bases left unmatched: 6. This CDR3 has 16 amino acids. DNA of the CDR3: TGTGCCAGTAGTACCAGGGGGCGACTGGCCAAAAACATTCAGTACTTC. It translates to CASSTRGRLAKNIQYF.

A few counts support this clone. CDR3 sequence (DNA): TGTGCCAGCAGTCTAGGGGGTGGGGGCGTGGAGACCCAGTACTTC. This translates into CASSLGGGGVETQYF. The chain recombines TRBV7-8 with TRBJ2-5; D perhaps matches TRBD1 (6 bases). V was shortened by 6 bases and J by 5 bases, with 19 bases between the two germline ends. The CDR3 extends over 15 amino acids. Germline loops: CDR1 SGHVS, CDR2 FQNEAQ.

This clone occurred once. The CDR3 region is CASSLRNNYEQYF. CDR3 bases: TGTGCCAGCAGCTTGAGGAATAACTACGAGCAGTACTTC. The rearrangement links TRBV11-2 to TRBJ2-7; no reliable D call. Deletions cut 3 bases from V and 3 bases from J, with 9 bases between. Per germline, CDR1 SGHAT and CDR2 FQNNGV. This CDR3 has 13 amino acids.

The chain recombines TRBV29-1 with TRBJ2-3; 7 nucleotides line up with TRBD2. J gave up 2 bases and V 4 bases, and 9 bases lay outside the gene matches. The CDR3 totals 15 residues. Looked up from germline, CDR1 is SQVTM and CDR2 is ANQGSEA. The CDR3 loop is CSVVWASGPTDTQYF. The DNA for the CDR3 is TGCAGCGTTGTCTGGGCTAGCGGACCCACAGATACGCAGTATTTT.

The chain carries TRBV18 and TRBJ2-3; 11 nucleotides align to TRBD2. Unmatched junction bases numbered 5, after V lost 3 bases and J lost 3 bases. The CDR3 extends over 16 amino acids. The germline CDR1 and CDR2 sequences are KGHSH and LQKENI. The CDR3 here is CASSPRTSGSTDTQYF. The CDR3 bases are TGTGCCAGCTCACCGAGGACTAGCGGGTCTACAGATACGCAGTATTTT.

This clone was picked up a small number of times. This CDR3 is CASSEGRVITGELFF. The CDR3 DNA sequence: TGTGCCAGCAGTGAGGGCAGGGTAATCACCGGGGAGCTGTTTTTT. The rearrangement joins TRBV25-1 to TRBJ2-2; maybe TRBD1 (5 bases). The V end was cut by 3 bases, the J end by 4 bases, with 12 bases between. This CDR3 comprises 15 residues. Per the germline V gene, CDR1 is MGHDK and CDR2 is SYGVNS.

The chain recombines TRBV7-2 with TRBJ1-1; 7 bases match TRBD1. V shed 2 bases and J 0 bases; nucleotides not matched to a gene: 9. Germline V gene lookup returns CDR1 SGHTA and CDR2 FQGNSA. The CDR3 covers 17 residues. CDR3 DNA: TGTGCCAGCAGCTTATACCGGGACAGAGAAATGAACACTGAAGCTTTCTTT. Translating gives CASSLYRDREMNTEAFF. The whole variable domain, remainder taken from reference TRBV7-2 and TRBJ1-1, is GAGVSQSPSNKVTEKGKDVELRCDPISGHTALYWYRQSLGQGLEFLIYFQGNSAPDKSGLPSDRFSAERTGGSVSTLTIQRTQQEDSAVYLCASSLYRDREMNTEAFFGQGTRLTVV.

V gene TRBV5-1 combines with J gene TRBJ1-2, with a possible D match to TRBD1 (6 bases). V was cut by 0 bases and J by 5 bases, with 14 bases left in between. CDR3 length: 15 amino acids. CDR1 is SGHRS, CDR2 YFSETQ, per germline. CDR3: CASSLEGVGAYGYTF. Here the CDR3 DNA reads TGCGCCAGCAGCTTGGAGGGGGTTGGGGCTTATGGCTACACCTTC.